The entry that follows covers one T cell receptor beta chain sequence. Its antigen is as yet unknown. The sample comes from a study of T cells after yellow fever vaccination. Findings and caveats of the study: Reappearance after the booster was observed for most primary-vaccination clones (around 95% CD4, less than 90% CD8).

TCRdb independently ran MiXCR on the 5' RACE reads; one entry per CDR3 protein. This table holds a few hundred thousand distinct CDR3 sequences, 3% to 4.5% found once. The V end was cut by 4 bases, the J end by 1 base, with 11 bases between. Germline lookup yields CDR1 DFQATT and CDR2 SNEGSKA (reference sequence). The CDR3 covers 14 residues. The TCR originated in a man aged 18 to 35 who received the YFV17D yellow fever vaccine. The chain uses TRBV20-1 and TRBJ1-5; D remains unclear. Sequences were derived from PBMCs, sampled on the day of the yellow fever booster vaccination. DNA for the CDR3: TGCAGTGCTATGGAGAGGACCAGCAATCAGCCCCAGCATTTT. It codes for CSAMERTSNQPQHF.